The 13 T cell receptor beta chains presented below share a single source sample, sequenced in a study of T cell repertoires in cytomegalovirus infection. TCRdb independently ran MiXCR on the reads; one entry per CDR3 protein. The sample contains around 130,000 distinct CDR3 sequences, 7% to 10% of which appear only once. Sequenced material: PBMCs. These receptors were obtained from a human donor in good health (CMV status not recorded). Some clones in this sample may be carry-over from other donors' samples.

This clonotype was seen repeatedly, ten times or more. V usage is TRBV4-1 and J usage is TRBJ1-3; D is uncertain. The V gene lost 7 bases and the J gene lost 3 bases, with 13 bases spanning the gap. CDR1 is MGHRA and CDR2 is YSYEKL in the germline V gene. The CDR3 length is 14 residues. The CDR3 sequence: CASTPLGSGNTIYF. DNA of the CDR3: TGCGCCAGCACCCCCCTGGGCAGTGGAAACACCATATATTTT.

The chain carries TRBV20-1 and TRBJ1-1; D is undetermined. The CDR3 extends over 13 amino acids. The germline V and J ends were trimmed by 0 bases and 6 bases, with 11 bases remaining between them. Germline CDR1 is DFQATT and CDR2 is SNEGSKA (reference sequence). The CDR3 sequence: CSAREGMRAEAFF. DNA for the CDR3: TGCAGTGCTAGAGAGGGAATGCGGGCTGAAGCTTTCTTT.

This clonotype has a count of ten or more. The CDR3 is CASSLAPQVSGTLHF. As DNA, the CDR3 is TGTGCCAGCAGCTTGGCCCCACAGGTCTCCGGAACCCTCCACTTT. The gene calls are TRBV5-4 and TRBJ1-6, with a tentative D call TRBD1 (5 bases). V was shortened by 0 bases and J by 14 bases, with 18 bases between the two germline ends. There are 15 residues in the CDR3. CDR1 and CDR2 from the germline V gene are SGHNT and YYREEE (reference sequence).

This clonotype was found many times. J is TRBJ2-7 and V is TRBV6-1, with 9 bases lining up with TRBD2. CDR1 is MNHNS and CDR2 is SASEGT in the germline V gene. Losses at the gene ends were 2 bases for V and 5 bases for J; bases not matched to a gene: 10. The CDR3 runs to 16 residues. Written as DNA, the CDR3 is TGTGCCAGCAGTGAACCTGCGGGACTAGCTCTCCACGAGCAGTACTTC. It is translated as CASSEPAGLALHEQYF.

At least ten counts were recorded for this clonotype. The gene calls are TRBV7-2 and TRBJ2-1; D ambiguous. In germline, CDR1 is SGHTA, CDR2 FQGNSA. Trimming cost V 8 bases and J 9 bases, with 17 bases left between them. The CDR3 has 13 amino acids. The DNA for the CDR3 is TGTGCCAGCGCCAACCCAATCCCGGCTGAGCAGTTCTTC. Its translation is CASANPIPAEQFF.

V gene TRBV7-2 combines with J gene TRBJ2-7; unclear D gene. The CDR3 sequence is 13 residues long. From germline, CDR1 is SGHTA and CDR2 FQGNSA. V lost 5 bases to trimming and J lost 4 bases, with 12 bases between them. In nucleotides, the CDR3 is TGTGCCAGCAGCCCCGACATTCGATACGAGCAGTACTTC. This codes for CASSPDIRYEQYF.

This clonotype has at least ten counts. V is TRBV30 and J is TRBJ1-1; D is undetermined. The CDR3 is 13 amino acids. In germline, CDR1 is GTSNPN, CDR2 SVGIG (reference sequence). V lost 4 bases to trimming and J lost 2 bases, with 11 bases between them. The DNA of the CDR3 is TGTGCCTGGACGGTCTGGGAAAACACTGAAGCTTTCTTT. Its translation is CAWTVWENTEAFF.

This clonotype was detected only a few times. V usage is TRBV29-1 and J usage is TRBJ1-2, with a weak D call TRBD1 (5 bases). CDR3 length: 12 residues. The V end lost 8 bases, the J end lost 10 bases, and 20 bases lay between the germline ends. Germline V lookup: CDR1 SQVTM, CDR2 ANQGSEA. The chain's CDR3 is CSSLGAAGDYTF. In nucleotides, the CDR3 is TGCAGCTCACTCGGGGCCGCGGGAGACTACACCTTC.

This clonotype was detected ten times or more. Here the CDR3 reads CASSYHRGSNQPQHF. CDR3 DNA sequence: TGTGCCAGCAGTTACCACAGGGGAAGCAATCAGCCCCAGCATTTT. This chain uses TRBV6-6 with TRBJ1-5, with 7 bases matching TRBD1. Germline CDR1 and CDR2: MNHNY and SVGAGI (reference sequence). The junction had 2 bases not matched to a gene; V was cut back by 2 bases and J by 1 base. CDR3 length: 15 amino acids.

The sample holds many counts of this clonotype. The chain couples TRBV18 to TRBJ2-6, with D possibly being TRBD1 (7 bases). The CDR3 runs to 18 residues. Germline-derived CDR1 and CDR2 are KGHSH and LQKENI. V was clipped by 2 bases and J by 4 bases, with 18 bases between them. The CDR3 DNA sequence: TGTGCCAGCTCACCAGAGGCAGGGGGGTCAACCGGGGCCAACGTCCTGACTTTC. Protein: CASSPEAGGSTGANVLTF.

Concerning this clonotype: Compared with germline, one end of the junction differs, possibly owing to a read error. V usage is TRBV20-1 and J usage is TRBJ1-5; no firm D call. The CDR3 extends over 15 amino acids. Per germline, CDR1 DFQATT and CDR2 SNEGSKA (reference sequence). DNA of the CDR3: TGCAGTGCGAGAGAACTGGGCCGAGACAATCAGCCCCAGCATTTT. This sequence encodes CSARELGRDNQPQHF.

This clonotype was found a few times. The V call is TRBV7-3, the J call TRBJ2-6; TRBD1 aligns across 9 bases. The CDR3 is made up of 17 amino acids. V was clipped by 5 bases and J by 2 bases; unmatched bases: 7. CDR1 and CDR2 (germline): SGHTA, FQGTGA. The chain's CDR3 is CASSPGQGNPGANVLTF. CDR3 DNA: TGTGCCAGCAGCCCGGGACAGGGAAACCCTGGGGCCAACGTCCTGACTTTC.

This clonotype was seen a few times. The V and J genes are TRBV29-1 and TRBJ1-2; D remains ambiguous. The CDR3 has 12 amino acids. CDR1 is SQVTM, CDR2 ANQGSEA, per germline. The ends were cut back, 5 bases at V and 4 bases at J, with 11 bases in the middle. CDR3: CSVRPSSYGYTF. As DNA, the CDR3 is TGCAGCGTTCGGCCCAGTTCCTATGGCTACACCTTC.